A single sample is the source of the 14 T cell receptor beta chains below, sequenced in a study of blood T cell repertoires in COVID-19. Method: immunoSEQ multiplex PCR; TCRdb's copy keeps in-frame clones and lacks some. Among a few hundred thousand clones listed, 75% to 90% were seen once. Material: PBMCs or T cells enriched from blood (not recorded which). These receptors were obtained from a man between 18 and 35 years old who had recovered from COVID-19.

This clone was seen only a few times. The V call is TRBV9, the J call TRBJ1-4; D may be TRBD1 (6 bases). Germline CDR1 SGDLS, CDR2 YYNGEE. There are 15 residues in the CDR3. Trimming took off 3 bases at V and 3 bases at J, with 12 bases between the two ends. CDR3 protein: CASSASQGANEKLFF. The DNA of the CDR3 is TGTGCCAGCAGCGCATCACAGGGAGCTAATGAAAAACTGTTTTTT.

This clone occurred once. The same CDR3 can be traced to other DNA sequences in this sample. V gene TRBV9 combines with J gene TRBJ1-2; possibly TRBD1 for D (5 bases). There are 14 residues in the CDR3. With 0 bases removed from V and 2 bases from J, the gap between germline ends came to 8 bases. Germline CDR1 is SGDLS and CDR2 is YYNGEE. CDR3 sequence: CASSVGGGNYGYTF. The CDR3 DNA reads as TGTGCCAGCAGCGTAGGCGGGGGGAACTATGGCTACACCTTC.

This chain connects TRBV6-6 to TRBJ2-6; 11 bases fit TRBD1. Per the germline V gene, CDR1 is MNHNY and CDR2 is SVGAGI (reference sequence). The CDR3 contains 16 residues. Losses at the gene ends were 3 bases for V and 4 bases for J; bases not matched to a gene: 2. The CDR3 nucleotides read TGTGCCAGCAGTTATGGACAGGGGGCCGGGGCCAACGTCCTGACTTTC. Encoded protein: CASSYGQGAGANVLTF.

V and J are TRBV6-6 and TRBJ2-3, with TRBD2 matching 11 bases. Looked up from germline, CDR1 is MNHNY and CDR2 is SVGAGI (reference sequence). The length of the CDR3 is 17 residues. J gave up 2 bases and V 5 bases, and 9 bases lay outside the gene matches. This CDR3 reads CASSPVLAGDPTDTQYF. CDR3 nucleotide sequence: TGTGCCAGCAGTCCCGTACTAGCGGGGGACCCCACAGATACGCAGTATTTT.

V and J are TRBV2 and TRBJ1-4, with TRBD1 matching over 11 bases. The ends lost 7 bases at V and 7 bases at J; junction bases unmatched: 2. The CDR3 length is 13 residues. The germline CDR1 and CDR2 sequences are SNHLY and FYNNEI. In nucleotides, the CDR3 is TGTGCCAGCACGGGACAGGGGGTTGAAAAACTGTTTTTT. Protein product: CASTGQGVEKLFF.

The chain couples TRBV7-8 to TRBJ2-1, with 9 bases identical to TRBD1. The CDR3 totals 14 residues. Germline assignment: CDR1 SGHVS and CDR2 FQNEAQ. After removal of 6 bases from V and 12 bases from J, the junction contained 12 bases not matched to a gene. The CDR3 DNA reads as TGTGCCAGCAGTCCGGGACAGGGAATTATTGGGCAGTTCTTC. This codes for CASSPGQGIIGQFF.

The genes are TRBV4-2 and TRBJ1-3; 8 bases are shared with TRBD1. CDR3 length: 17 amino acids. After removal of 2 bases from V and 4 bases from J, the junction contained 10 bases not matched to a gene. Germline V lookup: CDR1 LGHNA, CDR2 YNFKEQ. The CDR3 spells CASSQTTGVFSGNTIYF. CDR3 sequence (DNA): TGTGCCAGCAGCCAAACGACAGGGGTTTTTTCCGGAAACACCATATATTTT.

The chain has TRBV7-3 and TRBJ2-3; TRBD2 matches at 14 bases. Germline lookup yields CDR1 SGHTA and CDR2 FQGTGA. J gave up 6 bases and V 4 bases, and 15 bases lay outside the gene matches. This CDR3 spans 19 amino acids. The CDR3 reads CASSSPFPGTSGSGDTQYF. As DNA, the CDR3 is TGTGCCAGCAGCTCTCCATTTCCCGGGACTAGCGGGAGTGGCGATACGCAGTATTTT.

The rearrangement joins TRBV6-6 to TRBJ2-7; D unclear. Germline-derived CDR1 and CDR2 are MNHNY and SVGAGI (reference sequence). The CDR3 is 12 residues long. V dropped 8 bases and J dropped 4 bases, with 12 bases sitting between them. This CDR3 reads CASSNNRYEQYF. As DNA, the CDR3 is TGTGCCAGCTCTAATAACCGTTACGAGCAGTACTTC.

J is TRBJ2-2 and V is TRBV2, with D perhaps matching TRBD1 (5 bases). This CDR3 has 15 amino acids. CDR1 and CDR2 from the germline V gene are SNHLY and FYNNEI. V shed 6 bases and J shed 3 bases, with 14 bases lying between them. As DNA, the CDR3 is TGTGCCAGCAGCTACCAGGGATTTGACACCGGGGAGCTGTTTTTT. This translates into CASSYQGFDTGELFF. The complete variable domain, with remaining parts taken from reference TRBV2 and TRBJ2-2, reads EPEVTQTPSHQVTQMGQEVILRCVPISNHLYFYWYRQILGQKVEFLVSFYNNEISEKSEIFDDQFSVERPDGSNFTLKIRSTKLEDSAMYFCASSYQGFDTGELFFGEGSRLTVL.

This clone was observed a handful of times. The chain combines TRBV10-3 with TRBJ1-5; D call uncertain. Germline loops: CDR1 ENHRY, CDR2 SYGVKD. The germline V and J ends were trimmed by 0 bases and 9 bases, with 12 bases remaining between them. The CDR3 sequence is 14 residues long. CDR3 loop: CAISESNQPGPQHF. The CDR3 coding sequence is TGTGCCATCAGTGAGTCGAATCAGCCGGGGCCCCAGCATTTT.

The rearrangement uses TRBV7-9 and TRBJ2-7; tentatively, D is TRBD1 (5 bases). Per the germline V gene, CDR1 is SEHNR and CDR2 is FQNEAQ (reference sequence). This CDR3 is 14 amino acids long. Trimming cost V 3 bases and J 5 bases, with 14 bases left between them. The chain's CDR3 is CASSFRQPGDEQYF. CDR3 coding DNA: TGTGCCAGCAGCTTTCGACAGCCTGGCGACGAGCAGTACTTC.

The rearrangement links TRBV7-7 to TRBJ2-5; TRBD2 matches at 7 bases. With 1 base clipped from V and 5 bases from J, the junction kept 10 bases outside the gene matches. Looked up from germline, CDR1 is SSHAT and CDR2 is FNYEAQ (reference sequence). The CDR3 totals 16 residues. The CDR3 spells CASSLVGGSPGETQYF. The CDR3 nucleotides read TGTGCCAGCAGCTTAGTAGGCGGGAGTCCCGGGGAGACCCAGTACTTC. The full variable domain, rest sourced from reference TRBV7-7 and TRBJ2-5, is GAGVSQSPRYKVTKRGQDVTLRCDPISSHATLYWYQQALGQGPEFLTYFNYEAQPDKSGLPSDRFSAERPEGSISTLTIQRTEQRDSAMYRCASSLVGGSPGETQYFGPGTRLLVL.

CDR3 DNA sequence: TGTGCCACCCTCAGACGCCTTACAGGGGGAACTGAAGCTTTCTTT. This translates into CATLRRLTGGTEAFF. The V and J genes are TRBV28 and TRBJ1-1; 8 bases are shared with TRBD1. This CDR3 has 15 residues. Germline CDR1 is MDHEN and CDR2 is SYDVKM. J lost 5 bases, V lost 10 bases, and 15 bases had no gene match. The full variable domain, rest sourced from reference TRBV28 and TRBJ1-1, is DVKVTQSSRYLVKRTGEKVFLECVQDMDHENMFWYRQDPGLGLRLIYFSYDVKMKEKGDIPEGYSVSREKKERFSLILESASTNQTSMYLCATLRRLTGGTEAFFGQGTRLTVV.